This T cell receptor (beta chain) was profiled in a study of cytomegalovirus exposure and HLA in healthy donors. Overall study findings and caveats: Later analysis found that TCR beta chains associated with HLA were more clonally expanded than other, equally common chains.

The primer mix had 60 Vbeta and 13 Jbeta primers. Produced via immunoSEQ multiplex PCR; TCRdb's table is partial and in-frame only. The sample lists approximately 150,000 clones, approximately 85% occurring once. J gave up 8 bases and V 3 bases, and 5 bases lay outside the gene matches. The germline V gene has CDR1 MDHEN and CDR2 SYDVKM. The CDR3 loop spans 13 amino acids. On this clone itself: The antigen is not known.

The TCR originated in a middle-aged man in good health and CMV-seropositive. Sequenced: PBMCs. The chain couples TRBV28 to TRBJ1-2; 8 nucleotides align to TRBD1. The CDR3 sequence: CASSLNRGIGYTF. The DNA for the CDR3 is TGTGCCAGCAGTTTGAACAGGGGGATCGGCTACACCTTC.